A single sample gave rise to the 2 T cell receptor beta chains below, sequenced in a study of blood T cell repertoires in COVID-19. Generated by immunoSEQ multiplex PCR, the TCRdb table keeps only in-frame clones and is missing some. The table includes tens of thousands of clones, roughly 73% detected once. Source material: peripheral blood. The receptors shown here come from an older man with acute or convalescent COVID-19.

This clone was seen a handful of times. The V call is TRBV18, the J call TRBJ2-1, with D maybe TRBD2 (6 bases). Germline V gene lookup returns CDR1 KGHSH and CDR2 LQKENI. V shed 4 bases and J shed 2 bases, with 9 bases lying between them. The CDR3 sequence is 14 residues long. CDR3 amino acids: CASSLAVTYNEQFF. The CDR3 DNA sequence: TGTGCCAGCTCACTAGCGGTCACCTACAATGAGCAGTTCTTC.

This chain uses TRBV7-2 with TRBJ1-3; a possible D gene is TRBD1 (6 bases). The CDR3 extends over 13 amino acids. Germline V CDR1 and CDR2: SGHTA, FQGNSA. Trimming shortened V by 6 bases and J by 1 base, and 7 bases separated the two germline ends. For the CDR3, the DNA is TGTGCCAGCAGTCAGGGGTCTGGAAACACCATATATTTT. Amino acid sequence: CASSQGSGNTIYF.